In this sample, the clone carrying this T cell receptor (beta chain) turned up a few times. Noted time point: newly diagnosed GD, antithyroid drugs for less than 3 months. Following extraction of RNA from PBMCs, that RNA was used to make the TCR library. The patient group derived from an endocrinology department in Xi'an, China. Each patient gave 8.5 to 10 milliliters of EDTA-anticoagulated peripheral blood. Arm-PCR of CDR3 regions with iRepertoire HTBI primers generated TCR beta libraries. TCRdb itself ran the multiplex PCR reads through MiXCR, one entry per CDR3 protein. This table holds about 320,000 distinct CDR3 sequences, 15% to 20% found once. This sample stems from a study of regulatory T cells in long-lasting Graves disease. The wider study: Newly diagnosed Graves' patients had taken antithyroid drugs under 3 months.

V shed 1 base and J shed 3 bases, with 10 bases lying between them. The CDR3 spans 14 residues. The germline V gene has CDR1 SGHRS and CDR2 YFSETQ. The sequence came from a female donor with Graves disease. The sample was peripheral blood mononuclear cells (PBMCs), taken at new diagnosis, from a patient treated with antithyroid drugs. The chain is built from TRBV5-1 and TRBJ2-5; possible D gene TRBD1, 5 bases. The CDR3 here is CASSLYLGEETQYF. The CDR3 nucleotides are TGCGCCAGCAGCTTGTACCTAGGGGAAGAGACCCAGTACTTC.